This T cell receptor beta chain was documented in a study of cytomegalovirus exposure and HLA in healthy donors. Study conclusions and caveats: In a later analysis, productive TCRs from donors in an Asian-associated ancestry cluster reportedly carried fewer N-insertions than the cohort mean.

A note on this clone: Its target is not known.

The PCR had 60 Vbeta and 13 Jbeta primers. Method: immunoSEQ multiplex PCR; TCRdb's copy keeps in-frame clones and lacks some. The sample has more than 100,000 clones, 80% seen once. The J segment lost 2 bases and the V segment lost 1 base, leaving 6 bases of the junction unmatched. This CDR3 is 16 amino acids long. The germline gives CDR1 KGHSH, CDR2 LQKENI. The receptor was derived from a man aged 30-40 years in good health and CMV-seronegative. Sample: PBMCs. The rearrangement uses TRBV18 and TRBJ2-7; TRBD1 aligns across 9 bases. For the CDR3, the DNA is TGTGCCAGCTCACCACTTCCGGGACAGGGTGCCTACGAGCAGTACTTC. This gives the protein CASSPLPGQGAYEQYF. Drawing the rest from reference TRBV18 and TRBJ2-7, the complete variable domain is NAGVMQNPRHLVRRRGQEARLRCSPMKGHSHVYWYRQLPEEGLKFMVYLQKENIIDESGMPKERFSAEFPKEGPSILRIQQVVRGDSAAYFCASSPLPGQGAYEQYFGPGTRLTVT.